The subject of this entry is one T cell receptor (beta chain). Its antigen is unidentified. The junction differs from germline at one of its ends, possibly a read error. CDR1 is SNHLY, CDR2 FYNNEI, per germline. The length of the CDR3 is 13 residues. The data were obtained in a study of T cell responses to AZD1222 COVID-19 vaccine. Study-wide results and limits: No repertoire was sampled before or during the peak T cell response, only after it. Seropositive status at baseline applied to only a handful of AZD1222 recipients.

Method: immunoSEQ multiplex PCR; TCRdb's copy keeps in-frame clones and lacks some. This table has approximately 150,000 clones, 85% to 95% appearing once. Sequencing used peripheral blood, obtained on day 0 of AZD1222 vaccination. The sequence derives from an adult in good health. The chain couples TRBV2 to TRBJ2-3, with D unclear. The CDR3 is CASREDVADTQYF. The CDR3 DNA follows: TGTGCCAGCAGGGAAGACGTTGCAGATACGCAGTATTTT. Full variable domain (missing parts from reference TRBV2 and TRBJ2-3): EPEVTQTPSHQVTQMGQEVILRCVPISNHLYFYWYRQILGQKVEFLVSFYNNEISEKSEIFDDQFSVERPDGSNFTLKIRSTKLEDSAMYFCASREDVADTQYFGPGTRLTVL.